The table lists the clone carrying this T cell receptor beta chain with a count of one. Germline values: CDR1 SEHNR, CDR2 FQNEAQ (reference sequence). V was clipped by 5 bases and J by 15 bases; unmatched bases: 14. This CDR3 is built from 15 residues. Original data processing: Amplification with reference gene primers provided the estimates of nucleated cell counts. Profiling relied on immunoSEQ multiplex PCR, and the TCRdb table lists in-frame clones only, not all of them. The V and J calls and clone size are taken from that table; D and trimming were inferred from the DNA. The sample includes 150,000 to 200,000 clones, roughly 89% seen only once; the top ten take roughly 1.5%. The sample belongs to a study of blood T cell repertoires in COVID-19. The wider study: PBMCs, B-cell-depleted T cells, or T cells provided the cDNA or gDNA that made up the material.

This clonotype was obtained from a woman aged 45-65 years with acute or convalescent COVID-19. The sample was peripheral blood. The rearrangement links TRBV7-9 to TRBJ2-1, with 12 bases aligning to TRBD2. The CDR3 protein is CASSGPGLAGGSGFF. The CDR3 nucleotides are TGTGCCAGCAGCGGACCGGGGCTAGCGGGGGGGAGTGGGTTCTTC.